Below, 7 T cell receptor beta chains from the same sample are listed, as sequenced in a study of blood T cell repertoires in COVID-19. Clones were sequenced by immunoSEQ multiplex PCR, and TCRdb holds only the in-frame ones, with some missing. Here the sample spans about 210,000 clones, about 82% being singletons. The sequenced sample consisted of peripheral blood. Every receptor here comes from a man between 60 and 70 years old with COVID-19, enrolled during active disease.

This clone was recorded a few times. CDR3 bases: TGTGCCAGCGTAAAGGGACAGACAGCTAACTATGGCTACACCTTC. It translates to CASVKGQTANYGYTF. The chain is built from TRBV6-5 and TRBJ1-2, with 7 bases that match TRBD1. V lost 8 bases, J lost 0 bases, and 9 bases stayed unmatched. The CDR3 is made up of 15 amino acids. Germline values: CDR1 MNHEY, CDR2 SVGAGI.

In nucleotides, the CDR3 is TGTGCTAGTGGTTTGGTGGGACAGATCGATGGCTACACCTTC. Protein: CASGLVGQIDGYTF. This chain uses TRBV12-5 with TRBJ1-2, with 7 bases aligning to TRBD1. CDR3 length: 14 residues. CDR1 LGHNT and CDR2 FRNRAP come from the germline V gene. V was pared by 0 bases and J by 6 bases, with 4 bases of the junction left unmatched.

The V and J genes are TRBV9 and TRBJ1-4, with TRBD1 as a possible D gene (5 bases). The CDR3 extends over 15 amino acids. In germline, CDR1 is SGDLS, CDR2 YYNGEE. Trimming pared 3 bases from V and 8 bases from J, leaving 17 bases between. In DNA, the CDR3 is TGTGCCAGCAGCGCCAACCTTGGACAAGGAGAAAAACTGTTTTTT. It codes for CASSANLGQGEKLFF.

The V call is TRBV3-1 (or the pseudogene TRBV3-2), the J call TRBJ2-1; weak D call: TRBD2 (5 bases). V lost 5 bases and J 9 bases, leaving 14 bases between the germline ends. CDR1 is LGHDT and CDR2 is YNNKEL in the germline V gene (reference sequence). The CDR3 has 13 residues. This CDR3 reads CASSAQNRGEQFF. CDR3 nucleotide sequence: TGTGCCAGCAGCGCCCAGAACCGGGGTGAGCAGTTCTTC.

The rearrangement links TRBV7-2 to TRBJ2-1, with D tentatively TRBD1 (6 bases). Trimming shortened V by 3 bases and J by 6 bases, and 12 bases separated the two germline ends. Germline values: CDR1 SGHTA, CDR2 FQGNSA. This CDR3 comprises 14 residues. The CDR3 DNA reads TGTGCCAGCAGCTTGAGCCGGGACACCAATGAGCAGTTCTTC. Its protein is CASSLSRDTNEQFF.

The chain couples TRBV9 to TRBJ1-3, with D possibly TRBD1 on 5 matching bases. The germline V gene encodes CDR1 SGDLS and CDR2 YYNGEE. Trimming took 0 bases from V and 1 from J, leaving 8 bases between them. CDR3 length equals 15 residues. CDR3 nucleotides: TGTGCCAGCAGCGTAGAGGGACTTTCTGGAAACACCATATATTTT. Translated: CASSVEGLSGNTIYF.

V usage is TRBV14 and J usage is TRBJ2-7, with D unclear. Germline CDR1 reads SGHDN; CDR2 reads FVKESK. This CDR3 has 12 amino acids. The V and J ends lost 1 base and 2 bases respectively, with 3 bases between them. This chain's CDR3 is CASSQVTYEQYF. CDR3 bases: TGTGCCAGCAGCCAAGTAACCTACGAGCAGTACTTC.